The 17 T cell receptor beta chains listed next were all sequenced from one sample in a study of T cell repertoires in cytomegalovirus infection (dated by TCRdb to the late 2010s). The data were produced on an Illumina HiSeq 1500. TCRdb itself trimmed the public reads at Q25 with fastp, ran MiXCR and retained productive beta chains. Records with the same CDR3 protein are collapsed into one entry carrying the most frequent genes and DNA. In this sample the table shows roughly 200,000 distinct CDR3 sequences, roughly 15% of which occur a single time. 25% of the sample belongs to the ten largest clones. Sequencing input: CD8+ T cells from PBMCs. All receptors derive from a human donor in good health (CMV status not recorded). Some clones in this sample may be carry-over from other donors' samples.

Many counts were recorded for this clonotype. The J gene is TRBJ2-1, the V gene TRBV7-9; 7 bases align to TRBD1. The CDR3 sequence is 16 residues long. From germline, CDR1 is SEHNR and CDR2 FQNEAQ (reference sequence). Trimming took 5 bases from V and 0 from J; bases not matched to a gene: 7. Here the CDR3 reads CASSGYRGSSYNEQFF. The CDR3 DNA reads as TGTGCCAGCAGCGGCTACAGGGGTAGCTCCTACAATGAGCAGTTCTTC.

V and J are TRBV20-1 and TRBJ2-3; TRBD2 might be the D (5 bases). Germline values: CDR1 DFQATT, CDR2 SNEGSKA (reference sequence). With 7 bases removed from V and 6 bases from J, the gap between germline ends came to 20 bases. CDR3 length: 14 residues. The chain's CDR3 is CSGGKRGLPDTQYF. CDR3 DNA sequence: TGCAGTGGAGGGAAGCGAGGACTTCCGGATACGCAGTATTTT.

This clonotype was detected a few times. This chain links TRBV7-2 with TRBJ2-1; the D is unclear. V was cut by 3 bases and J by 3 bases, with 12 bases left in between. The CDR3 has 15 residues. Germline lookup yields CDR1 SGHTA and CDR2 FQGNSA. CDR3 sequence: CASSFSEKVYNEQFF. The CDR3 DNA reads TGTGCCAGCAGCTTCAGCGAAAAGGTCTACAATGAGCAGTTCTTC.

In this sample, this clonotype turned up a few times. The chain's CDR3 is CASSGRDRALNTEAFF. In DNA, the CDR3 is TGTGCCAGCAGTGGCCGGGACAGAGCGTTGAACACTGAAGCTTTCTTT. This chain uses TRBV25-1 with TRBJ1-1, with 7 nucleotides matching TRBD1. Germline V gene sequence: CDR1 MGHDK, CDR2 SYGVNS. The CDR3 has 16 residues. V shed 4 bases and J 0 bases; nucleotides not matched to a gene: 8.

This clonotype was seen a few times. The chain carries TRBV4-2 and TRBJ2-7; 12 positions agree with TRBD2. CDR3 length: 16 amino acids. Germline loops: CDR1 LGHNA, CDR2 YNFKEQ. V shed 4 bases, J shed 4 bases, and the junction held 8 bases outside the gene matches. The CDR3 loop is CASSPSGLAGSYEQYF. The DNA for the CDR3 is TGTGCCAGCAGCCCCTCGGGACTAGCGGGTTCGTACGAGCAGTACTTC.

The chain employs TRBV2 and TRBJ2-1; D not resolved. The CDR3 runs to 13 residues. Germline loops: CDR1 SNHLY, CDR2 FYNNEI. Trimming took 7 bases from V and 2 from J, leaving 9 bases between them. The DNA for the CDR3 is TGTGCCAGCAAATGGGATACCTACAATGAGCAGTTCTTC. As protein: CASKWDTYNEQFF.

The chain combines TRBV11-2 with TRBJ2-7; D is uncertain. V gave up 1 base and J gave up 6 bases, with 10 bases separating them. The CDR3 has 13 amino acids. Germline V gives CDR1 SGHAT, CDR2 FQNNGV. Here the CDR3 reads CASSLASSSEQYF. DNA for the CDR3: TGTGCCAGCAGCTTAGCCTCATCTAGCGAGCAGTACTTC.

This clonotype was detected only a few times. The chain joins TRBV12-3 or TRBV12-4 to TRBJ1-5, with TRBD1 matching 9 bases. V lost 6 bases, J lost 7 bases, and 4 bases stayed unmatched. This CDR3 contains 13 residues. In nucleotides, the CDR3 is TGTGCCAGCAGATCACAGGGGGCCCAGCCCCAGCATTTT. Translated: CASRSQGAQPQHF.

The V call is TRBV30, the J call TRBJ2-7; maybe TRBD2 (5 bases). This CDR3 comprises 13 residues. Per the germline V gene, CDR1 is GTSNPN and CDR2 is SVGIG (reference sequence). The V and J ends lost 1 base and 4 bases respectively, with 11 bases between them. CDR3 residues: CAWSGLNIYEQYF. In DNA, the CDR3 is TGTGCCTGGAGTGGACTAAATATTTACGAGCAGTACTTC.

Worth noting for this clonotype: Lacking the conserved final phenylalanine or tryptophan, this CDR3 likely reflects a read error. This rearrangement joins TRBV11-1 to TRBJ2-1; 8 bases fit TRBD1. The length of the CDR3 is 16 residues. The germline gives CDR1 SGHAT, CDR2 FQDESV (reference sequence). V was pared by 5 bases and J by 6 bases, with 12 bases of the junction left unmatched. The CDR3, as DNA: TGTGCCAGCAGCCGTAGGACAGGGCCCACCAGCAATGAGCAGTTCTTA. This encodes CASSRRTGPTSNEQFL.

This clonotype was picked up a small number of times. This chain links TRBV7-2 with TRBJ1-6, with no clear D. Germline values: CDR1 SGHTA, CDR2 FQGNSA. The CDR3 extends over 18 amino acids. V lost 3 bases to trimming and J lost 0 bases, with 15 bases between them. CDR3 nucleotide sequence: TGTGCCAGCAGCTTGCGACCAGACTGGGACTCCTATAATTCACCCCTCCACTTT. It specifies CASSLRPDWDSYNSPLHF.

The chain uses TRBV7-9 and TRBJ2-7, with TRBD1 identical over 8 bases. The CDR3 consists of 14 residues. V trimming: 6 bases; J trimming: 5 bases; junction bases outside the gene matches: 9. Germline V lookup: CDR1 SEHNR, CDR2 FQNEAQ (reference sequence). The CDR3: CASSDRGRFHEQYF. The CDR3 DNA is TGTGCCAGCAGTGACAGGGGAAGGTTCCACGAGCAGTACTTC.

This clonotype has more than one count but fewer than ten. The CDR3 nucleotides are TGTGCCAGCAGCTTAGGAGGGACTACCACAGATACGCAGTATTTT. Translation gives CASSLGGTTTDTQYF. This rearrangement joins TRBV7-2 to TRBJ2-3; 7 nucleotides match TRBD2. This CDR3 comprises 15 residues. Germline CDR1 and CDR2: SGHTA and FQGNSA. Trimming at V came to 1 base and at J to 2 bases, leaving 3 bases not matched to a gene.

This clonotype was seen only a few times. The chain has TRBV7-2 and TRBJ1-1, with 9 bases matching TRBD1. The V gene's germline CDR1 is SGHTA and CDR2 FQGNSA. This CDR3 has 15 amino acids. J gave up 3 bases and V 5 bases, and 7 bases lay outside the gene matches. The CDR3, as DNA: TGTGCCAGCAGCCCTCGGACAGGGGCCTACACTGAAGCTTTCTTT. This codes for CASSPRTGAYTEAFF. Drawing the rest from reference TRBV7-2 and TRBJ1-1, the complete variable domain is GAGVSQSPSNKVTEKGKDVELRCDPISGHTALYWYRQSLGQGLEFLIYFQGNSAPDKSGLPSDRFSAERTGGSVSTLTIQRTQQEDSAVYLCASSPRTGAYTEAFFGQGTRLTVV.

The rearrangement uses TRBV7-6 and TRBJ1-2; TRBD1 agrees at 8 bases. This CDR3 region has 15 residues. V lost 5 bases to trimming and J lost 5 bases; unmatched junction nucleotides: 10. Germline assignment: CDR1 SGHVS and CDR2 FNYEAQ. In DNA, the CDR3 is TGTGCCAGCAGCCTGAGGGCAGGGGGCGAGTATGGCTACACCTTC. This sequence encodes CASSLRAGGEYGYTF.

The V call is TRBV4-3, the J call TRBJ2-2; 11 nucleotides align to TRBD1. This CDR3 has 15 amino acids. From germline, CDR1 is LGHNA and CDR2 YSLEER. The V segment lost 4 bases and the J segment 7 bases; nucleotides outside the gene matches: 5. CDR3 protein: CASSPGQGAGGELFF. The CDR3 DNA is TGCGCCAGCAGCCCAGGACAGGGGGCTGGCGGGGAGCTGTTTTTT.

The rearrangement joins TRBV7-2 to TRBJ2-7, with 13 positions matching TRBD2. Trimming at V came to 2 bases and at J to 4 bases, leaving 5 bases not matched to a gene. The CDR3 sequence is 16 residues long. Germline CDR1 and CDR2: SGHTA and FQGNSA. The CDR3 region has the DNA TGTGCCAGCAGCTTAAGATCGGGACTAGCGGGGTACGAGCAGTACTTC. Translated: CASSLRSGLAGYEQYF. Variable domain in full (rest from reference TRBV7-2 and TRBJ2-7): GAGVSQSPSNKVTEKGKDVELRCDPISGHTALYWYRQSLGQGLEFLIYFQGNSAPDKSGLPSDRFSAERTGGSVSTLTIQRTQQEDSAVYLCASSLRSGLAGYEQYFGPGTRLTVT.